This T cell receptor (beta chain) was captured in a study of regulatory and conventional T cells in RAG deficiency. The sorted conventional CD4+ T cells were CD25-low and CD127-high, with genomic DNA sequenced. Some clones are missing from TCRdb's copy, which holds only in-frame ones; the method was immunoSEQ multiplex PCR. The table lists fewer than 40,000 clones, 90% to 97% of them singletons. The CDR3 sequence is 16 residues long. In germline, CDR1 is ENHRY, CDR2 SYGVKD. V was pared by 6 bases and J by 3 bases, with 11 bases of the junction left unmatched. This same sample was also taken into another study, of regulatory T cells. This second report adds: Amplification used 52 TRBV primers and 13 TRBJ primers.

The chain joins TRBV10-3 to TRBJ2-5; 9 bases fit TRBD1. The material sequenced was CD25- CD4+ T cells sorted from blood. This receptor was identified in a human donor in good health. CDR3 DNA: TGTGCCATCAGGGGATCCGGGACAGGGTTAGAAGAGACCCAGTACTTC. This encodes CAIRGSGTGLEETQYF.